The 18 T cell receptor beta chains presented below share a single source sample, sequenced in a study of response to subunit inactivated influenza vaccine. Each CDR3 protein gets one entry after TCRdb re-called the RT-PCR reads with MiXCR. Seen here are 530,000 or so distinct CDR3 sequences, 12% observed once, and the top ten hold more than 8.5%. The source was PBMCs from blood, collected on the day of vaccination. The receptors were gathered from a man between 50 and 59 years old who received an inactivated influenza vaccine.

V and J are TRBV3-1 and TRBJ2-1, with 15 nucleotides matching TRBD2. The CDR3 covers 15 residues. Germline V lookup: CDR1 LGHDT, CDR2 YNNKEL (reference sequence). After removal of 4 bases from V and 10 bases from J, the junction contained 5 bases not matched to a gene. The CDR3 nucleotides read TGTGCCAGCAGCCCGGGACTAGCGGGAGGCCGGGAGCAGTTCTTC. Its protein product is CASSPGLAGGREQFF.

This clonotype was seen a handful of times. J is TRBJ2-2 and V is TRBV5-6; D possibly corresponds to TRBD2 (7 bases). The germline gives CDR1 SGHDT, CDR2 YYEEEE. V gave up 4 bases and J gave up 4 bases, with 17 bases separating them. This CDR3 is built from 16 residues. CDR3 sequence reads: CASSLLGGGTTGELFF. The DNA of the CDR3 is TGTGCCAGCAGCCTGCTGGGAGGGGGGACCACCGGGGAGCTGTTTTTT.

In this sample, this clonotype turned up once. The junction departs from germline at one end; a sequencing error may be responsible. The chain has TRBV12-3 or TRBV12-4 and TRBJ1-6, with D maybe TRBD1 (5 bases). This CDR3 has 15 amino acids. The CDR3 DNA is TGTGCCAGCGGATCCGGGGGGGTAGGGAATTCACCCCTCCGCTTT. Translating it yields CASGSGGVGNSPLRF.

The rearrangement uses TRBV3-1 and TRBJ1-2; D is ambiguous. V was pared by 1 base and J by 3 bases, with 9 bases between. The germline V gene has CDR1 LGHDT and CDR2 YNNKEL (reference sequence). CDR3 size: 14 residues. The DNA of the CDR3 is TGTGCCAGCAGCCAAGTTGTCGGGGACTATGGCTACACCTTC. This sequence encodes CASSQVVGDYGYTF.

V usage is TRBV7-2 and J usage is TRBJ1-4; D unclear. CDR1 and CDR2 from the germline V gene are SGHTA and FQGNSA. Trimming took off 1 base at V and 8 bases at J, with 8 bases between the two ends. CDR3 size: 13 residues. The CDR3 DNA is TGTGCCAGCAGCTTAGGGTTATTGGAAAAACTGTTTTTT. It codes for CASSLGLLEKLFF.

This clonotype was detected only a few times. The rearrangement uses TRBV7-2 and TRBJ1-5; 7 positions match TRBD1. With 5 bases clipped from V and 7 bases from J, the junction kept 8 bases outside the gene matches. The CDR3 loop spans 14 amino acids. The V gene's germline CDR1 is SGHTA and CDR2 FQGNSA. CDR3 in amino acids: CASSKDRVGQPQHF. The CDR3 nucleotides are TGTGCCAGCAGCAAAGACAGGGTCGGACAGCCCCAGCATTTT. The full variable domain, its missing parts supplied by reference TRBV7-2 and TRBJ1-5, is GAGVSQSPSNKVTEKGKDVELRCDPISGHTALYWYRQSLGQGLEFLIYFQGNSAPDKSGLPSDRFSAERTGGSVSTLTIQRTQQEDSAVYLCASSKDRVGQPQHFGDGTRLSIL.

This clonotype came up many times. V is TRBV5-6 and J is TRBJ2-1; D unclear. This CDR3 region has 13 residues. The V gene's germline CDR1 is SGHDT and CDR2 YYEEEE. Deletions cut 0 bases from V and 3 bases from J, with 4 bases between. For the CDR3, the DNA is TGTGCCAGCAGCTTGGCAGACTACAATGAGCAGTTCTTC. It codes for CASSLADYNEQFF.

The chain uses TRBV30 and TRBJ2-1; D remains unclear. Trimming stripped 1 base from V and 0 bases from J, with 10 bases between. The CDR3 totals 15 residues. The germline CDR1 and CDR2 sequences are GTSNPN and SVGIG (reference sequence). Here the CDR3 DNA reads TGTGCCTGGAGTGCCGGGTCCAGCTCCTACAATGAGCAGTTCTTC. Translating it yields CAWSAGSSSYNEQFF.

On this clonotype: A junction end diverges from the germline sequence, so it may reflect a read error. For the CDR3, the DNA is TGCGCCAGCAGTGAGTTCTCCGTGGAGAACACCGGGAAGCTGTTTTTT. Its protein is CASSEFSVENTGKLFF. V gene TRBV10-1 combines with J gene TRBJ2-2, with D tentatively TRBD2 (5 bases). The CDR3 is 16 amino acids. Per germline, CDR1 WNHNN and CDR2 SYGVQD (reference sequence).

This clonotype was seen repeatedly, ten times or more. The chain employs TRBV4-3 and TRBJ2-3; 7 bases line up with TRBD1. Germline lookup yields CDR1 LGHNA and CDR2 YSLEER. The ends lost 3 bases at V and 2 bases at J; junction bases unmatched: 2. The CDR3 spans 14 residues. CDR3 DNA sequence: TGCGCCAGCAGCCAGGACAGGTCCACAGATACGCAGTATTTT. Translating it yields CASSQDRSTDTQYF.

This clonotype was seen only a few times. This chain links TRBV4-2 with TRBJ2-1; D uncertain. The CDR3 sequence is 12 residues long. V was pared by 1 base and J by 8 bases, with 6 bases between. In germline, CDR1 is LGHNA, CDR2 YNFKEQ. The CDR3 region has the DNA TGTGCCAGCAGCCAAGTTCGCGATGAGCAGTTCTTC. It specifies CASSQVRDEQFF.

The CDR3 loop is CASSPTPGSQETQYF. The DNA for the CDR3 is TGTGCCAGCAGCCCAACACCAGGGTCCCAAGAGACCCAGTACTTC. The chain links TRBV7-9 to TRBJ2-5, with D maybe TRBD1 (5 bases). Between the trimmed V and J ends, which lost 5 bases and 1 base, there was a span of 14 bases. CDR1 and CDR2 from the germline V gene are SEHNR and FQNEAQ (reference sequence). The CDR3 runs 15 residues.

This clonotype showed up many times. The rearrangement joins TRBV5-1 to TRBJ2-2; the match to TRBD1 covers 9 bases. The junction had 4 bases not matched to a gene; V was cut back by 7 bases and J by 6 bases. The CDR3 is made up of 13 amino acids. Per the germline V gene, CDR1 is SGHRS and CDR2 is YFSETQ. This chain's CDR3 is CASGTGGPGELFF. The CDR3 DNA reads TGCGCCAGCGGTACAGGGGGCCCCGGGGAGCTGTTTTTT.

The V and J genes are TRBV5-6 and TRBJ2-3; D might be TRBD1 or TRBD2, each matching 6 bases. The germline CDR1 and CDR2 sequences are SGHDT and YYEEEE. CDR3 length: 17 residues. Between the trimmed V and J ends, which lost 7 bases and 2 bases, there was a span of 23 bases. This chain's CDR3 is CASALGGGPLVTDTQYF. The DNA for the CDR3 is TGTGCCAGCGCCTTAGGGGGAGGCCCCTTAGTCACAGATACGCAGTATTTT.

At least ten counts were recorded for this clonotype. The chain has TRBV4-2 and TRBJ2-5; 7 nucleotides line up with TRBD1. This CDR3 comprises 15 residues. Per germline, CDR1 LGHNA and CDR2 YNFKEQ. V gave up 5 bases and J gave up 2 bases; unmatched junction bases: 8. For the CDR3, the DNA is TGTGCCAGCAGCTTCGAGGACAGGAGACAAGAGACCCAGTACTTC. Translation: CASSFEDRRQETQYF.

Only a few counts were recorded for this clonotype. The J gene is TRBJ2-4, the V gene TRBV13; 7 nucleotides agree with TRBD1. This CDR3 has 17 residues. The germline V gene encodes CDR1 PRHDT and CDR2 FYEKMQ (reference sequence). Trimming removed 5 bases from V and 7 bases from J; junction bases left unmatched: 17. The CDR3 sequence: CASSPKRIRGIRNIQYF. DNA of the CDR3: TGTGCCAGCAGCCCTAAGAGGATCAGGGGGATTAGGAACATTCAGTACTTC.

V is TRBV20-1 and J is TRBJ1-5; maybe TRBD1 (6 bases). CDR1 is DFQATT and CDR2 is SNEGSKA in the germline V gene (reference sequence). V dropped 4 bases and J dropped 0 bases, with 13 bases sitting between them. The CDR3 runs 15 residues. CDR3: CSAKTTGSSNQPQHF. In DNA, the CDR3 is TGCAGTGCTAAAACTACAGGGTCTAGCAATCAGCCCCAGCATTTT.

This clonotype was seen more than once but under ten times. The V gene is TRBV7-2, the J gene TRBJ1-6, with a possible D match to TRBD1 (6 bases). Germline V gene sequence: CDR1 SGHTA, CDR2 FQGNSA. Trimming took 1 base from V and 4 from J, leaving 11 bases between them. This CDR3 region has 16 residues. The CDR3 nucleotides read TGTGCCAGCAGCTTAGGAAGGCAGGGGTATAATTCACCCCTCCACTTT. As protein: CASSLGRQGYNSPLHF.